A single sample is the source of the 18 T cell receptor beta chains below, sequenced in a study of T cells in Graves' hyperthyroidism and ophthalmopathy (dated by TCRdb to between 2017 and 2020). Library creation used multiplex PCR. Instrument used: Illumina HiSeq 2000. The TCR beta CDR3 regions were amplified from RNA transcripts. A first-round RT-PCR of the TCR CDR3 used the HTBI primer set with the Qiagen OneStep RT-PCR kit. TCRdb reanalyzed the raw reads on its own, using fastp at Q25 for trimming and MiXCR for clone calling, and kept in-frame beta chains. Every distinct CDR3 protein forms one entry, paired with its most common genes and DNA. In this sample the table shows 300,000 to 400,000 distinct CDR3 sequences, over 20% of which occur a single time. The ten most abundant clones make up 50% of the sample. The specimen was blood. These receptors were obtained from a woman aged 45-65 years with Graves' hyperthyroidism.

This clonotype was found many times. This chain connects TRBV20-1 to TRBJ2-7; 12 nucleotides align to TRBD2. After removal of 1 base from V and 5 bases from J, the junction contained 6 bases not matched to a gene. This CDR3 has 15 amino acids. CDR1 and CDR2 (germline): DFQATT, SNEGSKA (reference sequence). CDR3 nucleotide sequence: TGCAGTGCTAGAGTCCTAGCGGGGGGGCCCAACGAGCAGTACTTC. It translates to CSARVLAGGPNEQYF.

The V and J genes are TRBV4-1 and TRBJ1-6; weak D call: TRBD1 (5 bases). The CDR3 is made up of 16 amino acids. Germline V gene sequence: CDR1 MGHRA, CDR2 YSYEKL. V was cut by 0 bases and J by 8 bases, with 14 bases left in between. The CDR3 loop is CASSQEGSGLYSPLHF. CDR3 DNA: TGCGCCAGCAGCCAAGAAGGATCGGGGCTCTATTCACCCCTCCACTTT.

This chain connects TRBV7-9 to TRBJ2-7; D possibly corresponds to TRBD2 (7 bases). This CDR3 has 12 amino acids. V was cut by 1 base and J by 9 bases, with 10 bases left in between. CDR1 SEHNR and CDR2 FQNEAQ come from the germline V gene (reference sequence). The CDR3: CASSLGGGGQYF. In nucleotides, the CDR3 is TGTGCCAGCAGCTTAGGCGGGGGCGGGCAGTACTTC.

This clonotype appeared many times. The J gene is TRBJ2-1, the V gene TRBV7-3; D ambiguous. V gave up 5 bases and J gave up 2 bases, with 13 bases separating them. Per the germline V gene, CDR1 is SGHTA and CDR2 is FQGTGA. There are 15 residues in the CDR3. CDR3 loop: CASSLATSPYNEQFF. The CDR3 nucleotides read TGTGCCAGCAGCCTCGCTACAAGCCCCTACAATGAGCAGTTCTTC.

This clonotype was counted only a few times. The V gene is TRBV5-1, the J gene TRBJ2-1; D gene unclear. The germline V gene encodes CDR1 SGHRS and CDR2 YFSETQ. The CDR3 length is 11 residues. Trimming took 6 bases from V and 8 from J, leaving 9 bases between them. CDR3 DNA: TGCGCCAGCAAATTTGGGGATGAGCAGTTCTTC. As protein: CASKFGDEQFF.

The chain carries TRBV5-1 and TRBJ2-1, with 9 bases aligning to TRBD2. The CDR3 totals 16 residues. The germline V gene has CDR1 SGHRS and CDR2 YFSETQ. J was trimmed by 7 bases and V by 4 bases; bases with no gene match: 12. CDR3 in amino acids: CASSPGAGGPGNEQFF. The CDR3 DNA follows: TGCGCCAGCAGCCCTGGGGCGGGAGGGCCGGGGAATGAGCAGTTCTTC.

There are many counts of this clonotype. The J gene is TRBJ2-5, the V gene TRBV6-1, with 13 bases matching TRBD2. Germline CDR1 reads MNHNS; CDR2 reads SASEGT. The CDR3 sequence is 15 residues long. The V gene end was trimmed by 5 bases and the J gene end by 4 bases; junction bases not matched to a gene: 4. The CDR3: CASSPGLAGPETQYF. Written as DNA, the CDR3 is TGTGCCAGCAGTCCGGGACTAGCGGGACCAGAGACCCAGTACTTC.

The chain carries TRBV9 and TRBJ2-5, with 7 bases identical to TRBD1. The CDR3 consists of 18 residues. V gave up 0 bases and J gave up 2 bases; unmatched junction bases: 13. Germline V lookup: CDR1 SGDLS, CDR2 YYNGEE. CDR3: CASSVETPGQTGQETQYF. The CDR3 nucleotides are TGTGCCAGCAGCGTAGAGACGCCGGGACAGACGGGTCAAGAGACCCAGTACTTC.

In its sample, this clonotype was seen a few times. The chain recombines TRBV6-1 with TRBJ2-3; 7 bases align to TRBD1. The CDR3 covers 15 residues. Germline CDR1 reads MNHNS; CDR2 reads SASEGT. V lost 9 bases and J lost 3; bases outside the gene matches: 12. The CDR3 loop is CASATGTVRTDTQYF. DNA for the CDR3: TGTGCCAGTGCGACCGGGACAGTGAGGACAGATACGCAGTATTTT.

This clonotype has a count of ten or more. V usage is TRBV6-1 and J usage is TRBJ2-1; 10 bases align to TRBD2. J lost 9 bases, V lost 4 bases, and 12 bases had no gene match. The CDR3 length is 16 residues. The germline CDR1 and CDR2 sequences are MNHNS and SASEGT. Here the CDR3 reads CASSAPSGGGLSEQFF. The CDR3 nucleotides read TGTGCCAGCAGTGCCCCGAGCGGGGGGGGACTCTCTGAGCAGTTCTTC.

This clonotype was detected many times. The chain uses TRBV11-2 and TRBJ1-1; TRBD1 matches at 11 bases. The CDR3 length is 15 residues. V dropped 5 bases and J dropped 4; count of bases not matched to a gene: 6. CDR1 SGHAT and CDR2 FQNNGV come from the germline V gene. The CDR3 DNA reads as TGTGCCAGCAGCCCTGCCGGGACAGGGGGCACTGAAGCTTTCTTT. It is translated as CASSPAGTGGTEAFF.

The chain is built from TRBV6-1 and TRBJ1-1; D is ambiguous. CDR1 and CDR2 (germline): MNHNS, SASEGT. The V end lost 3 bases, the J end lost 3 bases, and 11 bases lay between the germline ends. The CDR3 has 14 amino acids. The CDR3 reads CASSDTRSYTEAFF. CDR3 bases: TGTGCCAGCAGTGACACCAGGTCGTACACTGAAGCTTTCTTT.

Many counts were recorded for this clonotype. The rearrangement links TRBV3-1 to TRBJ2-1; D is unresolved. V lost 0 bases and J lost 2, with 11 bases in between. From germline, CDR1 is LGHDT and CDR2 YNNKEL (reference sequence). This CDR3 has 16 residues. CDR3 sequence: CASSQDPGPPYNEQFF. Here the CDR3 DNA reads TGTGCCAGCAGCCAAGATCCAGGCCCTCCCTACAATGAGCAGTTCTTC.

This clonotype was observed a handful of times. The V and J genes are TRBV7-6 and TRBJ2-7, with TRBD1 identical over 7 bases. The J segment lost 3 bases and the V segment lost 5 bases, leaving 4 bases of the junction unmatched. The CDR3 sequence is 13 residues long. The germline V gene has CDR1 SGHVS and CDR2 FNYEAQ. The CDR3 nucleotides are TGTGCCAGCAGCAGGGACAGCGGCTACGAGCAGTACTTC. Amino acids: CASSRDSGYEQYF.

CDR3 region: CATSGLGGGGNNEQFF. The DNA of the CDR3 is TGTGCCACCAGTGGTTTAGGGGGCGGTGGAAACAATGAGCAGTTCTTC. The chain couples TRBV24-1 to TRBJ2-1; 7 nucleotides align to TRBD1. Germline loops: CDR1 KGHDR, CDR2 SFDVKD. V lost 5 bases to trimming and J lost 5 bases; unmatched junction nucleotides: 11. The CDR3 length is 16 residues.

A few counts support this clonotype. In DNA form, the CDR3 reads TGTGCCAGCAAGTCAGGGGCAGTTGGCATTCAGTACTTC. Amino acids: CASKSGAVGIQYF. The V call is TRBV6-1, the J call TRBJ2-4, with a weak D call TRBD1 (6 bases). CDR1 is MNHNS and CDR2 is SASEGT in the germline V gene. The CDR3 has 13 amino acids. The germline V and J ends were trimmed by 7 bases and 9 bases, with 16 bases remaining between them.

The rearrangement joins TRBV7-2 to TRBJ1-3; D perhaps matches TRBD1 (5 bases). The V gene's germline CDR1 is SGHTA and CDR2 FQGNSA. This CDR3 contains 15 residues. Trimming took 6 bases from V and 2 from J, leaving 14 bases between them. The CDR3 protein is CASSYSGGAGNTIYF. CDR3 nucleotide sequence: TGTGCCAGCAGTTATTCCGGGGGTGCTGGAAACACCATATATTTT.

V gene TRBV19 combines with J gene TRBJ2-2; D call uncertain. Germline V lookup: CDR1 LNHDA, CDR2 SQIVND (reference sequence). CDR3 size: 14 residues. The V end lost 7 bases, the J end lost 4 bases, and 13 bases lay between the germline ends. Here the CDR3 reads CASTSDPGTGELFF. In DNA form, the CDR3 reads TGTGCCAGTACCTCGGACCCCGGCACCGGGGAGCTGTTTTTT.